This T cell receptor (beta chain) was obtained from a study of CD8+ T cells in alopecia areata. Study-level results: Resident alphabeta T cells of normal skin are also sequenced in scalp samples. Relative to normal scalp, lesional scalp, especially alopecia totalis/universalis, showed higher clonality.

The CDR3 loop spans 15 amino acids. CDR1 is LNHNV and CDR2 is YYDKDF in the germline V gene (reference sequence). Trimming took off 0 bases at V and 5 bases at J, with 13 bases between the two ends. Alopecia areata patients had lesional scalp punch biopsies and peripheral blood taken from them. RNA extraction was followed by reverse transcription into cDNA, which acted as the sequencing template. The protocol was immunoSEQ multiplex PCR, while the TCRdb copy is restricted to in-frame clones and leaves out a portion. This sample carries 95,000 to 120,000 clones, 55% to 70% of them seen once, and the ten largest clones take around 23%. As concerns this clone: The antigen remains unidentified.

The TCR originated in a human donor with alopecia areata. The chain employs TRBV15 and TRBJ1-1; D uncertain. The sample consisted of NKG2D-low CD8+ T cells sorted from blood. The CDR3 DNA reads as TGTGCCACCAGCAGAGATTCAGGCATGATAACTGAAGCTTTCTTT. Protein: CATSRDSGMITEAFF.